This T cell receptor beta chain was captured by sequencing in a study of blood T cell repertoires in COVID-19. V lost 0 bases to trimming and J lost 2 bases; unmatched junction nucleotides: 4. CDR1 and CDR2 from the germline V gene are SGHRS and YFSETQ. This CDR3 has 16 amino acids. Authors' data handling: Researchers report that nucleated cell counts were estimated from reference gene primer amplification. Sequencing used immunoSEQ multiplex PCR; TCRdb keeps in-frame clones, though not all of them. That table furnishes V, J and clone size, whereas the DNA furnished D and trimming. The repertoire holds around 25,000 clones, with about 90% as singletons. This clone turned up a few times.

The clonotype was recovered from a human donor with active COVID-19. The donor label of this sample is uncertain. Specimen: peripheral blood. The V gene is TRBV5-1, the J gene TRBJ2-2, with 7 positions matching TRBD1. The CDR3 nucleotides read TGCGCCAGCAGCTTGGACGGGACAGCTAACACCGGGGAGCTGTTTTTT. Amino acids: CASSLDGTANTGELFF.